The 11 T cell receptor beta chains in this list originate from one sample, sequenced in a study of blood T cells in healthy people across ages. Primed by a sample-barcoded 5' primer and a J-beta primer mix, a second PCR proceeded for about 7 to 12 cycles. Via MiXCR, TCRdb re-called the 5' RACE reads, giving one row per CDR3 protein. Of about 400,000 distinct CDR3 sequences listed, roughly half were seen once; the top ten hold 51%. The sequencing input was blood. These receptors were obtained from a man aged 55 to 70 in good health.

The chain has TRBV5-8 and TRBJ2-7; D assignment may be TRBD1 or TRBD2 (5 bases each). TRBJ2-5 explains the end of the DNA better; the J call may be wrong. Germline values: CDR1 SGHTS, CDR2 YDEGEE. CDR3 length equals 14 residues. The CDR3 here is CASSLGQGVETQYF. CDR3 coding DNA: TGTGCCAGCAGCTTGGGGCAGGGAGTGGAGACCCAGTACTTC.

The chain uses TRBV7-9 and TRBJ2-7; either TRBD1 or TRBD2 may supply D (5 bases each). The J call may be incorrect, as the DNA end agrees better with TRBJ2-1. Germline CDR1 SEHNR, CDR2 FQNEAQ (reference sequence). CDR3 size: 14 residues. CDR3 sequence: CASSLDGRDDEQFF. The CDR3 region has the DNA TGTGCCAGCAGCTTAGACGGCAGGGACGATGAGCAGTTCTTC.

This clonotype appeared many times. The CDR3 region has the DNA TGTGCCAGCAGCTTCGCTAGCAGGACCTTCTCCTACAATGAGCAGTTCTTC. It yields the protein CASSFASRTFSYNEQFF. V usage is TRBV11-2 and J usage is TRBJ2-1; D perhaps matches TRBD2 (5 bases). V was trimmed by 3 bases and J by 0 bases, leaving 15 bases between them. In germline, CDR1 is SGHAT, CDR2 FQNNGV. The CDR3 has 17 amino acids.

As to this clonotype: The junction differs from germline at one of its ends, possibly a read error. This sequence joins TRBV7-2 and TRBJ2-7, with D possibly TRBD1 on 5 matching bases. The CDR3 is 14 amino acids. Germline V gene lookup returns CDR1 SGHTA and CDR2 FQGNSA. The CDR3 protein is CAGSFTTENYEQYF. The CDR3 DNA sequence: TGTGCCGGCAGCTTCACGACAGAAAACTACGAGCAGTACTTC.

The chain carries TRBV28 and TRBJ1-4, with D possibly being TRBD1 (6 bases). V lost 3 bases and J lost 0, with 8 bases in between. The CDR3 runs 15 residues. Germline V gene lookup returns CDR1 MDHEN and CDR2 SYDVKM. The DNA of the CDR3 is TGTGCCAGCAGTTTTAGGGGGGCAACTAATGAAAAACTGTTTTTT. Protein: CASSFRGATNEKLFF.

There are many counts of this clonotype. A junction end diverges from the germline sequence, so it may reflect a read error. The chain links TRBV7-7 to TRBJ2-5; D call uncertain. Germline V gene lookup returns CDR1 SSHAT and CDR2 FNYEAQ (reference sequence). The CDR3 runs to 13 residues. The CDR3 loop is CASSPTVLETQYF. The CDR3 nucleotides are TGTGCTAGCAGCCCAACAGTCCTTGAGACCCAGTACTTC. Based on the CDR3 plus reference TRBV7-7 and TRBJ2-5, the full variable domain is GAGVSQSPRYKVTKRGQDVTLRCDPISSHATLYWYQQALGQGPEFLTYFNYEAQPDKSGLPSDRFSAERPEGSISTLTIQRTEQRDSAMYRCASSPTVLETQYFGPGTRLLVL.

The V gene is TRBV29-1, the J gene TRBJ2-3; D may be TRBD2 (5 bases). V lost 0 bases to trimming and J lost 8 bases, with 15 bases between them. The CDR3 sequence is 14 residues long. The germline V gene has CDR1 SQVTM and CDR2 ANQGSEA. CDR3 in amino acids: CSVEDPEATITQYF. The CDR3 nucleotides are TGCAGCGTTGAAGACCCGGAGGCGACGATTACGCAGTATTTT.

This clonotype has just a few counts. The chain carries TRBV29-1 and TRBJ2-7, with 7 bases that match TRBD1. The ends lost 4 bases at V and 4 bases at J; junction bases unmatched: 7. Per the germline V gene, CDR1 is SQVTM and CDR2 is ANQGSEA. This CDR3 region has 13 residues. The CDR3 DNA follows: TGCAGCGTTGCTTTGGACAGGTCTTACGAGCAGTACTTC. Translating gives CSVALDRSYEQYF.

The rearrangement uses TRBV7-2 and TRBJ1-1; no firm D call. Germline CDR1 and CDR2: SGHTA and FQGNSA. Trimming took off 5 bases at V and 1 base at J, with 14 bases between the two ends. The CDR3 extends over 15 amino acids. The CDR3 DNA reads TGTGCCAGCAGCCCTCGGACCGTCACGAACACTGAAGCTTTCTTT. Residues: CASSPRTVTNTEAFF.

The CDR3 bases are TGTGCCAGCAGTTTAGGGGGTGGTGAGCAGTTCTTC. Protein: CASSLGGGEQFF. V gene TRBV28 combines with J gene TRBJ2-1; D may be TRBD1 or TRBD2 (5 bases each). The CDR3 length is 12 residues. Germline CDR1 MDHEN, CDR2 SYDVKM. Deletions cut 2 bases from V and 9 bases from J, with 8 bases between.

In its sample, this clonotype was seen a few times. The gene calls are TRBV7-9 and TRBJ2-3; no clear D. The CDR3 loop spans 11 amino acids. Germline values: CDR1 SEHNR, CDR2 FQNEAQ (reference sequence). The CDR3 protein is CAVTSTDTQYF. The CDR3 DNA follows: TGTGCGGTAACTAGCACAGATACGCAGTATTTT.